Presented here are 14 T cell receptor beta chains from one specimen sequenced in a study of cytomegalovirus exposure and HLA in healthy donors (dated by TCRdb to about 2017). Libraries were built with the immunoSEQ multiplex PCR assay. The multiplex PCR relied on a mix of 60 forward primers for TCR Vbeta segments and 13 reverse primers for TCR Jbeta segments. TCRdb limited this immuneACCESS table to in-frame rearrangements with V and J called. A share of clones is missing; checked studies link under half to unresolved V genes, and the rest is unexplained. A total of about 89,000 clones appear in this sample, roughly three quarters of them only once. The ten largest clones capture around 1.4% of the sample. Sequenced material: PBMCs. Source of these receptors: a male donor in good health and CMV-seronegative.

With respect to this clone: Different DNA sequences within this sample yield the same CDR3. Here the CDR3 DNA reads TGTGCCATCAGTGACCCCTTGACTAGCGGGGGGGCCGAGACCCAGTACTTC. Amino acids: CAISDPLTSGGAETQYF. The gene calls are TRBV10-3 and TRBJ2-5; 14 bases are a match to TRBD2. The CDR3 covers 17 residues. Germline V gives CDR1 ENHRY, CDR2 SYGVKD. V gave up 3 bases and J gave up 5 bases; unmatched junction bases: 8.

The CDR3 DNA is TGTGCCAGCAGCCTCAACCTACAGGGTCTCGGGGAGCAGCCCCAGCATTTT. Translation: CASSLNLQGLGEQPQHF. The chain has TRBV9 and TRBJ1-5; possibly TRBD1 for D (6 bases). V lost 4 bases, J lost 7 bases, and 24 bases lay in between. CDR3 length equals 17 residues. The germline V gene has CDR1 SGDLS and CDR2 YYNGEE.

The chain recombines TRBV7-2 with TRBJ1-6; a weak D match, TRBD1 (5 bases). The CDR3 is made up of 14 amino acids. V shed 3 bases and J shed 9 bases, with 12 bases lying between them. CDR1 and CDR2 from the germline V gene are SGHTA and FQGNSA. The chain's CDR3 is CASSFSGGGSPLHF. The CDR3 DNA sequence: TGTGCCAGCAGCTTTTCGGGGGGTGGTTCACCCCTCCACTTT. The full variable domain, completed using reference TRBV7-2 and TRBJ1-6, is GAGVSQSPSNKVTEKGKDVELRCDPISGHTALYWYRQSLGQGLEFLIYFQGNSAPDKSGLPSDRFSAERTGGSVSTLTIQRTQQEDSAVYLCASSFSGGGSPLHFGNGTRLTVT.

This clone was seen only once. V and J are TRBV11-2 and TRBJ2-3, with D tentatively TRBD2 (5 bases). In germline, CDR1 is SGHAT, CDR2 FQNNGV. The length of the CDR3 is 15 residues. The V end was cut by 0 bases, the J end by 0 bases, with 7 bases between. CDR3 sequence (DNA): TGTGCCAGCAGCTTAGAAGCGGTAAGCACAGATACGCAGTATTTT. Translating it yields CASSLEAVSTDTQYF.

The chain uses TRBV19 and TRBJ1-1; TRBD1 agrees at 7 bases. Germline loops: CDR1 LNHDA, CDR2 SQIVND (reference sequence). CDR3 size: 15 residues. Trimming took 9 bases from V and 3 from J; bases not matched to a gene: 13. CDR3 amino acids: CARTRQGARDTEAFF. CDR3 coding DNA: TGTGCCAGGACCAGACAGGGAGCGAGAGACACTGAAGCTTTCTTT.

This clone was counted once. The CDR3 DNA follows: TGTGCCAGCAGCTCCAGGGGGAACACCGGGGAGCTGTTTTTT. As protein: CASSSRGNTGELFF. The chain joins TRBV5-4 to TRBJ2-2, with a weak D call TRBD1 (6 bases). The CDR3 sequence is 14 residues long. V gave up 3 bases and J gave up 1 base, with 7 bases separating them. Germline V lookup: CDR1 SGHNT, CDR2 YYREEE (reference sequence).

The rearrangement joins TRBV28 to TRBJ2-1; 11 bases align to TRBD2. This CDR3 has 16 residues. The J segment lost 1 base and the V segment lost 6 bases, leaving 5 bases of the junction unmatched. Per germline, CDR1 MDHEN and CDR2 SYDVKM. The CDR3 nucleotides are TGTGCCAGCAGGTCGGGACTAGCGGTTTCCTACAATGAGCAGTTCTTC. Its translation is CASRSGLAVSYNEQFF.

The chain is built from TRBV4-3 and TRBJ1-1; D call uncertain. The CDR3 has 13 residues. Germline CDR1 LGHNA, CDR2 YSLEER. V lost 3 bases, J lost 4 bases, and 9 bases lay in between. The CDR3 DNA sequence: TGCGCCAGCAGCCATCGCACACGCACTGAAGCTTTCTTT. Translated: CASSHRTRTEAFF.

The chain couples TRBV10-3 to TRBJ1-3; D is unclear. The CDR3 consists of 18 residues. Trimming left V 5 bases short and J 0 bases short, with 20 bases between. In germline, CDR1 is ENHRY, CDR2 SYGVKD. CDR3 amino acids: CAISPMLIILYSGNTIYF. The DNA for the CDR3 is TGTGCCATCAGTCCGATGCTAATAATTCTTTACTCTGGAAACACCATATATTTT.

This clone has a single count. The chain is built from TRBV14 and TRBJ1-1, with a weak D call TRBD1 (5 bases). The CDR3 is made up of 15 amino acids. V was pared by 1 base and J by 2 bases, with 11 bases between. Germline V gives CDR1 SGHDN, CDR2 FVKESK. CDR3 bases: TGTGCCAGCAGCCAAGCCAGGGCATTTAACACTGAAGCTTTCTTT. Protein product: CASSQARAFNTEAFF.

The chain couples TRBV2 to TRBJ1-6, with D possibly being TRBD1 (6 bases). The length of the CDR3 is 13 residues. Germline V gene data show CDR1 as SNHLY and CDR2 as FYNNEI. V was pared by 11 bases and J by 7 bases, with 15 bases between. CDR3 nucleotides: TGTGCCGGGCGCCGGACAGTCAATTCACCCCTCCACTTT. It is translated as CAGRRTVNSPLHF.

This clone was detected a few times. The V call is TRBV4-1, the J call TRBJ2-5, with 11 positions matching TRBD1. The better agreement between TRBJ2-7 and the DNA end casts doubt on the J call. CDR1 and CDR2 from the germline V gene are MGHRA and YSYEKL. This CDR3 is built from 16 residues. The CDR3 is CASSQQGTGGLYEQYF. DNA of the CDR3: TGCGCCAGCAGCCAACAAGGGACAGGGGGTCTGTACGAGCAGTACTTC.

The chain combines TRBV19 with TRBJ2-7; 8 nucleotides match TRBD2. V shed 3 bases and J 2 bases; nucleotides not matched to a gene: 3. Germline V gene lookup returns CDR1 LNHDA and CDR2 SQIVND (reference sequence). The length of the CDR3 is 14 residues. This chain's CDR3 is CASSIQRGTYEQYF. The CDR3 DNA reads as TGTGCCAGTAGTATTCAGCGGGGGACCTACGAGCAGTACTTC. Complete variable domain (other parts from reference TRBV19 and TRBJ2-7): DGGITQSPKYLFRKEGQNVTLSCEQNLNHDAMYWYRQDPGQGLRLIYYSQIVNDFQKGDIAEGYSVSREKKESFPLTVTSAQKNPTAFYLCASSIQRGTYEQYFGPGTRLTVT.

The rearrangement uses TRBV19 and TRBJ1-1; D gene unclear. Trimming pared 5 bases from V and 1 base from J, leaving 8 bases between. The CDR3 is made up of 13 amino acids. The germline CDR1 and CDR2 sequences are LNHDA and SQIVND (reference sequence). This CDR3 is CASSDTSNTEAFF. In DNA form, the CDR3 reads TGTGCCAGTAGTGACACCTCGAACACTGAAGCTTTCTTT.